A selection of T cell receptor beta chains follows, all from one sample in a study of cytomegalovirus exposure and HLA in healthy donors. TCRdb's copy holds only in-frame clones and misses some; the assay was immunoSEQ multiplex PCR. The sample consists of 150,000 to 200,000 clones, roughly 85% of them appearing once. Sample: PBMCs. All receptors derive from a man aged 18 to 29 in good health and CMV-seropositive. CDR3s include the opening cysteine and the closing phenylalanine or tryptophan. Each record gives: D gene, CDR3 length, V gene, J gene, CDR3 DNA, CDR3 protein. A D gene is named only where the DNA matches it firmly.

-	16	TRBV7-2	TRBJ1-1	TGTGCCAGCAAGAGAGAATTAGGGAGGACGAACACTGAAGCTTTCTTT	CASKRELGRTNTEAFF
-	14	TRBV7-6	TRBJ2-7	TGTGCCAGCAGCCCCCTTCTCGGGGTCTACGAGCAGTACTTC	CASSPLLGVYEQYF
TRBD2	15	TRBV2	TRBJ2-5	TGTGCCAGAAACGTGATAACTAGCGGGGAAGAGACCCAGTACTTC	CARNVITSGEETQYF
-	13	TRBV19	TRBJ1-2	TGTGCCAGTATCGGGCCAGGGGTCTATGGCTACACCTTC	CASIGPGVYGYTF
TRBD2	13	TRBV7-3	TRBJ2-5	TGTGCCAGCAGCCCGGGGGGACCAGAGACCCAGTACTTC	CASSPGGPETQYF
-	15	TRBV19	TRBJ2-1	TGTGCCGGTAGTATAGTAGGCCGAGGTAGGGGTGAGCAGTTCTTC	CAGSIVGRGRGEQFF
TRBD1	16	TRBV6-6	TRBJ1-2	TGTGCCAGCAGTTACTCTGTTGGACAGGGGGCGCCGGGCTACACCTTC	CASSYSVGQGAPGYTF
TRBD1	14	TRBV19	TRBJ1-2	TGTGCCAGTAGAGAGAGGGGGCTTAACTATGGCTACACCTTC	CASRERGLNYGYTF
-	15	TRBV7-2	TRBJ1-2	TGTGCCAGCAGCTCGCAACAGGGTATTGGAGGCGGCTACACCTTC	CASSSQQGIGGGYTF
TRBD2	14	TRBV30	TRBJ2-2	TGTGCCTGGAGTTTGGGACTAGCGGGCGGGGAGCTGTTTTTT	CAWSLGLAGGELFF
TRBD1	21	TRBV19	TRBJ1-3	TGTGCCAGTAGTATAGACCACCCCACCTATTGGACAGGGGAGGATGGAAACACCATATATTTT	CASSIDHPTYWTGEDGNTIYF